The 6 T cell receptor beta chains in this list originate from one sample, sequenced in a study of OX40 agonist ivuxolimab in advanced cancers. The repertoire was sequenced with immunoSEQ multiplex PCR; TCRdb's copy has only in-frame clones and lacks some. The sample shows roughly 66,000 clones, 75% to 90% of them seen only once. The material was CD4+ or CD8+ T cells sorted from blood, obtained in a trial of the OX40 agonist ivuxolimab. The receptors shown here come from an adult with an advanced solid tumor such as melanoma, head and neck, liver or kidney cancer.

The chain carries TRBV21-1 and TRBJ2-5; TRBD2, the table's D call, was not compared with the DNA. TRBV21-1 is recorded as a pseudogene. This CDR3 has 10 amino acids. The CDR3 region has the DNA TGTGCCAGCAGTAAAGAGACCCAGTACTTC. This sequence encodes CASSKETQYF.

The chain is built from TRBV5-1 and TRBJ2-1, with 11 bases identical to TRBD2. The length of the CDR3 is 15 residues. From germline, CDR1 is SGHRS and CDR2 YFSETQ. Losses at the gene ends were 0 bases for V and 4 bases for J; bases not matched to a gene: 0. The CDR3 region has the DNA TGCGCCAGCAGCTTGGGACTAGCGGGATACAATGAGCAGTTCTTC. Translation: CASSLGLAGYNEQFF.

The chain employs TRBV4-3 and TRBJ2-1, with TRBD1 identical over 9 bases. This CDR3 is 19 amino acids long. With V trimmed by 3 bases and J by 4 bases, 16 bases remained unmatched. The germline V gene has CDR1 LGHNA and CDR2 YSLEER. CDR3 protein: CASSQSRRAGTGIYNEQFF. CDR3 coding DNA: TGCGCCAGCAGCCAGTCTCGCCGGGCGGGGACAGGGATTTACAATGAGCAGTTCTTC.

The rearrangement links TRBV6-5 to TRBJ1-2; the D gene is possibly TRBD1 (5 bases). The CDR3 sequence is 14 residues long. V lost 5 bases to trimming and J lost 5 bases, with 15 bases between them. The germline V gene encodes CDR1 MNHEY and CDR2 SVGAGI. CDR3 residues: CASSPGTAEYGYTF. The CDR3 DNA follows: TGTGCCAGCAGTCCTGGGACGGCGGAATATGGCTACACCTTC.

The chain uses TRBV7-3 and TRBJ2-2; 7 bases agree with TRBD2. This CDR3 spans 15 amino acids. Germline V gene lookup returns CDR1 SGHTA and CDR2 FQGTGA. J was trimmed by 4 bases and V by 5 bases; bases with no gene match: 7. This chain's CDR3 is CASSPRTSGTGELFF. The CDR3 nucleotides are TGTGCCAGCAGCCCCCGGACTAGTGGCACCGGGGAGCTGTTTTTT.

The chain couples TRBV4-3 to TRBJ1-2, with D possibly matching TRBD1 (5 bases). The V end was cut by 2 bases, the J end by 8 bases, with 18 bases between. This CDR3 comprises 15 residues. The germline V gene encodes CDR1 LGHNA and CDR2 YSLEER. The chain's CDR3 is CASSQSTGGQWGYTF. CDR3 DNA: TGCGCCAGCAGCCAATCAACAGGCGGGCAGTGGGGCTACACCTTC.